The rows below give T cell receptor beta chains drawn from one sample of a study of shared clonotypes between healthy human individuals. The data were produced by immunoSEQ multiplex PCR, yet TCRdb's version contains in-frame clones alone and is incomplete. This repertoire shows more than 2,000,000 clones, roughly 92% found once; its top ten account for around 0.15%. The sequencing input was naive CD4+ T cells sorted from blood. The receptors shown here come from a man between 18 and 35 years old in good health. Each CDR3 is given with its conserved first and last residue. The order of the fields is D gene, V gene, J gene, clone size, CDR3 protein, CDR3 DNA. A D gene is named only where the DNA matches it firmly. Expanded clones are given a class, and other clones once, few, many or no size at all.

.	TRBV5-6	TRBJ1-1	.	CASSLIAGNTEAFF	TGTGCCAGCAGCTTAATCGCAGGGAACACTGAAGCTTTCTTT
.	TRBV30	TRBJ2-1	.	CAWSDPGGPQFF	TGTGCCTGGAGCGACCCCGGGGGGCCGCAGTTCTTC
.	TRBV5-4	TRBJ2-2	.	CASSFGQGNTGELFF	TGTGCCAGCAGCTTCGGGCAGGGTAACACCGGGGAGCTGTTTTTT
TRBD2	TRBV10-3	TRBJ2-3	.	CAIRSSGSSTDTQYF	TGTGCCATCAGGTCTAGCGGCTCTAGCACAGATACGCAGTATTTT
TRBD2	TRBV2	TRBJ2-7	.	CASGLAGVSYEQYF	TGTGCCAGCGGACTAGCGGGAGTCTCCTACGAGCAGTACTTC
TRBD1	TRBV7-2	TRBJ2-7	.	CASSSGTGTNRGYEQYF	TGTGCCAGCAGCTCCGGGACAGGAACTAATAGGGGGTACGAGCAGTACTTC
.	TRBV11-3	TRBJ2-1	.	CASSAEGYNEQFF	TGTGCCAGCAGCGCCGAGGGTTACAATGAGCAGTTCTTC
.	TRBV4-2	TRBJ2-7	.	CASSQDQGVGEQYF	TGTGCCAGCAGCCAAGATCAAGGGGTGGGGGAGCAGTACTTC
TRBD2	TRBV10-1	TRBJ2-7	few	CASWRFGRAAGEQYF	TGCGCCAGTTGGAGGTTCGGGAGGGCCGCCGGCGAGCAGTACTTC
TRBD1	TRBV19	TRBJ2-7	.	CASSSSGGVRYEQYF	TGTGCCAGTAGTTCATCAGGGGGCGTTCGGTACGAGCAGTACTTC
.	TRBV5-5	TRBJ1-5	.	CASSLEVWGLKSQPQHF	TGTGCCAGCAGCTTGGAAGTTTGGGGGCTTAAAAGCCAGCCCCAGCATTTT
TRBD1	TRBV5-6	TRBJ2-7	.	CASSYGTGRFSYEQYF	TGTGCCAGCAGCTATGGGACAGGGAGGTTCTCGTACGAGCAGTACTTC
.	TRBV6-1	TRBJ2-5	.	CASQGTLVETQYF	TGTGCCAGCCAGGGGACTCTCGTTGAGACCCAGTACTTC
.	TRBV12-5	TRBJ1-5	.	CASGFDQPQHF	TGTGCTAGTGGTTTCGATCAGCCCCAGCATTTT
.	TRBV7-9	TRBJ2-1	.	CASSLDGGAYNEQFF	TGTGCCAGCAGCTTAGATGGCGGGGCCTACAATGAGCAGTTCTTC
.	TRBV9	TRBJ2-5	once	CASSQGGFQETQYF	TGTGCCAGCAGCCAGGGGGGGTTCCAAGAGACCCAGTACTTC
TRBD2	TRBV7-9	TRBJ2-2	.	CASSDPWGGASGTGELFF	TGTGCCAGCAGCGATCCGTGGGGCGGGGCTAGCGGCACCGGGGAGCTGTTTTTT
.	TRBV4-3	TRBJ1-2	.	CASSQTQTGLGGYTF	TGCGCCAGCAGCCAGACTCAAACAGGGCTGGGTGGCTACACCTTC
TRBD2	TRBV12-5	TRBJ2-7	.	CASGLVRGRDLEQYF	TGTGCTAGTGGTTTGGTCCGCGGGAGGGATCTCGAGCAGTACTTC
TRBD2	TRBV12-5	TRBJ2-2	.	CASGLLPVGGAGELFF	TGTGCTAGTGGTTTGCTACCGGTCGGGGGGGCCGGGGAGCTGTTTTTT
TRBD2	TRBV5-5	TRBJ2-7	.	CASSLFLLAGNYEQYF	TGTGCCAGCAGCTTGTTCTTACTAGCGGGAAACTACGAGCAGTACTTC
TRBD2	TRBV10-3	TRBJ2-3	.	CAISESAGGFTDTQYF	TGTGCCATCAGTGAGTCGGCGGGGGGCTTCACAGATACGCAGTATTTT
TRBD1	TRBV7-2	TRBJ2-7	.	CASSPGTGGPYEQYF	TGTGCCAGCAGCCCTGGGACAGGAGGACCCTACGAGCAGTACTTC
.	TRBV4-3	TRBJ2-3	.	CASSQTGRGPDTQYF	TGCGCCAGCAGCCAAACAGGGAGGGGGCCAGATACGCAGTATTTT
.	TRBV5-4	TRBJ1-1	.	CASRAGHMNTEAFF	TGTGCCAGCAGGGCGGGACATATGAACACTGAAGCTTTCTTT
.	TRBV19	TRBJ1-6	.	CASSIEIKAGTISPLHF	TGTGCCAGTAGTATAGAGATAAAGGCCGGAACGATTTCACCCCTCCACTTT
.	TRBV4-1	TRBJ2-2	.	CASSQPSVWGHWTGELFF	TGCGCCAGCAGCCAACCCTCTGTTTGGGGGCATTGGACCGGGGAGCTGTTTTTT
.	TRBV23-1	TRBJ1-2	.	CASIPGKGPKPRGYTF	TGCGCCAGCATCCCCGGTAAGGGACCCAAGCCGAGAGGCTACACCTTC
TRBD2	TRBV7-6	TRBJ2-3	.	CASSSRTSGILDTQYF	TGTGCCAGCAGCTCCAGGACTAGCGGGATACTAGATACGCAGTATTTT
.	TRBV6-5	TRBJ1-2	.	CASFNRVTYGYTF	TGTGCCAGCTTTAACAGGGTGACCTATGGCTACACCTTC
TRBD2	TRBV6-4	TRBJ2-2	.	CASSGTSGIIPGELFF	TGTGCCAGCAGTGGGACTAGCGGGATTATTCCCGGGGAGCTGTTTTTT
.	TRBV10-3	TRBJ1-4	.	CAISEERGNGKLFF	TGTGCCATCAGTGAGGAACGAGGTAATGGGAAACTGTTTTTT
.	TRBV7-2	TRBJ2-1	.	CASSLGHNEQFF	TGTGCCAGCAGCCTGGGGCACAATGAGCAGTTCTTC
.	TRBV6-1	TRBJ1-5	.	CASSFSNQPQHF	TGTGCCAGCAGTTTCAGCAATCAGCCCCAGCATTTT
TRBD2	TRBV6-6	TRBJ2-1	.	CASSYGERGGNEQFF	TGTGCCAGCAGTTACGGCGAGCGGGGCGGCAATGAGCAGTTCTTC
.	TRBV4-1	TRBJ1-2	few	CASSQSLTNYGYTF	TGCGCCAGCAGCCAATCACTCACTAACTATGGCTACACCTTC
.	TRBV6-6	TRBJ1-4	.	CASSLGVNEKLFF	TGTGCCAGCAGTTTAGGCGTTAATGAAAAACTGTTTTTT
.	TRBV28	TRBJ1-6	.	CASRGRYSPLHF	TGTGCCAGCAGGGGCAGGTATTCACCCCTCCACTTT
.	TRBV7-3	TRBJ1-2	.	CASSPGMNYGYTF	TGTGCCAGCAGCCCAGGGATGAACTATGGCTACACCTTC
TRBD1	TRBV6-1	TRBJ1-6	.	CASSEVQGAGSPLHF	TGTGCCAGCAGTGAAGTACAGGGGGCCGGTTCACCCCTCCACTTT
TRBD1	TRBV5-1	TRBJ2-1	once	CASSLEDREYNEQFF	TGCGCCAGCAGCTTAGAGGACAGGGAATACAATGAGCAGTTCTTC
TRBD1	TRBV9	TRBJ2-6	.	CASSVEGQGTGANVLTF	TGTGCCAGCAGCGTAGAGGGACAGGGAACCGGGGCCAACGTCCTGACTTTC
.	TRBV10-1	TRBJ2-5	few	CASSESAVLQETQYF	TGCGCCAGCAGTGAGTCAGCCGTTCTCCAAGAGACCCAGTACTTC
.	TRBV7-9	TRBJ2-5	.	CASSLHSAGETQYF	TGTGCCAGCAGCTTACACAGTGCTGGGGAGACCCAGTACTTC
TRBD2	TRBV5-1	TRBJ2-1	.	CASSLTSGSNEQFF	TGCGCCAGCAGTTTGACTAGCGGGAGCAATGAGCAGTTCTTC
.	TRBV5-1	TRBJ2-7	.	CASSHGTAPYEQYF	TGCGCCAGCAGCCACGGGACTGCTCCCTACGAGCAGTACTTC
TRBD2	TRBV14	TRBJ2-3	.	CASSQTSVRTQYF	TGTGCCAGCAGCCAGACTAGCGTCCGCACGCAGTATTTT
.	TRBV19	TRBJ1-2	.	CASSTGTWIGYTF	TGTGCCAGTAGTACCGGGACGTGGATCGGCTACACCTTC
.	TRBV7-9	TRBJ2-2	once	CASSLGGLGELFF	TGTGCCAGCAGCTTAGGAGGGCTCGGGGAGCTGTTTTTT
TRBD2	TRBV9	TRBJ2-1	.	CASSVDGGSLAYNEQFF	TGTGCCAGCAGCGTAGACGGCGGGAGCTTAGCCTACAATGAGCAGTTCTTC
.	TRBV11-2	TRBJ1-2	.	CASSVSSSGTHYGYTF	TGTGCCAGCAGCGTGAGTTCCTCCGGGACACACTATGGCTACACCTTC
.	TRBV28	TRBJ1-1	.	CASEKAGTEAFF	TGTGCCAGCGAGAAGGCGGGGACTGAAGCTTTCTTT
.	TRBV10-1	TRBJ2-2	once	CASSEGRMNTGELFF	TGCGCCAGCAGTGAAGGGAGGATGAACACCGGGGAGCTGTTTTTT
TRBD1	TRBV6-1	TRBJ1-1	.	CASSEGSRGLNTEAFF	TGTGCCAGCAGTGAAGGCTCCAGGGGGCTGAACACTGAAGCTTTCTTT
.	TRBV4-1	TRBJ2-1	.	CASSALRLYNEQFF	TGCGCCAGCAGCGCCTTAAGGCTCTACAATGAGCAGTTCTTC
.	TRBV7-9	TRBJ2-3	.	CASSTQTDTQYF	TGTGCCAGCAGCACGCAAACAGATACGCAGTATTTT
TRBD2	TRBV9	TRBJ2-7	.	CASSVGTSGASYEQYF	TGTGCCAGCAGCGTAGGCACTAGCGGGGCATCCTACGAGCAGTACTTC
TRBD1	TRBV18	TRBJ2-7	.	CASSPLGQSYEQYF	TGTGCCAGCTCACCCCTGGGACAGAGCTACGAGCAGTACTTC
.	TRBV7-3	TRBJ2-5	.	CASSQSGTYETQYF	TGTGCCAGCAGCCAATCCGGGACCTACGAGACCCAGTACTTC
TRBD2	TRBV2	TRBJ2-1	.	CASSERRTSGAGEQFF	TGTGCCAGCAGTGAACGTCGGACTAGCGGGGCTGGTGAGCAGTTCTTC